Sequencing of this T cell receptor (beta chain) was carried out in a study of blood T cell repertoires in COVID-19. About the research overall: The study drew acute and convalescent COVID-19 samples from the United States, Italy and Spain.

This table comes from immunoSEQ multiplex PCR, and its TCRdb copy is limited to in-frame clones, with some not included. The table shows about 130,000 clones, with around 73% occurring only once. Germline CDR1 reads MDHEN; CDR2 reads SYDVKM. CDR3 size: 15 residues. Between the trimmed V and J ends, which lost 0 bases and 8 bases, there was a span of 13 bases. This chain uses TRBV28 with TRBJ1-4; a weak D match, TRBD1 (5 bases). The sequence came from a man aged 55 to 69 who had recovered from COVID-19. The sample taken for sequencing was peripheral blood. CDR3 in amino acids: CASSLWLGAGEKLFF. In nucleotides, the CDR3 is TGTGCCAGCAGTTTATGGTTAGGGGCAGGGGAAAAACTGTTTTTT.